This is a list of T cell receptor beta chains from one sample in a study of OX40 agonist ivuxolimab in advanced cancers. Sequenced by immunoSEQ multiplex PCR; TCRdb stores in-frame clones only, minus some. The sample includes roughly 46,000 clones, 70% to 85% of them seen just once. This sample comprised CD4+ or CD8+ T cells sorted from blood, obtained in a trial of the OX40 agonist ivuxolimab. The receptors stem from an adult with an advanced solid tumor such as melanoma, head and neck, liver or kidney cancer. Both conserved end residues are part of each CDR3. A D gene is named only where the DNA matches it firmly. Expanded clones are given a class, and other clones once, few, many or no size at all.

>TRBJ2-3|-|-|TRBV2
CASGSDSTDTQYF
TGTGCCAGCGGATCGGACAGCACAGATACGCAGTATTTT
>TRBJ1-2|-|-|TRBV7-2
CASSLGGAGYTF
TGTGCCAGCAGCTTAGGTGGGGCTGGCTACACCTTC
>TRBJ1-2|-|-|TRBV7-2
CASSFTLTGVSSYTF
TGTGCCAGCAGCTTCACATTAACAGGAGTGTCTAGCTACACCTTC
>TRBJ2-3|-|TRBD2|TRBV18
CASSPGGLGADTQYF
TGTGCCAGCTCACCCGGGGGACTAGGAGCAGATACGCAGTATTTT
>TRBJ1-2|few|-|TRBV5-3
CARSLLISNYGYTF
TGTGCCAGAAGCTTGTTAATATCTAACTATGGCTACACCTTC
>TRBJ1-3|-|-|TRBV5-6
CASSLVGAQGNTIYF
TGTGCCAGCAGCTTGGTGGGGGCGCAGGGAAACACCATATATTTT
>TRBJ2-2|-|-|TRBV19
CASKKGGRTGELFF
TGTGCCAGTAAGAAGGGTGGGAGGACCGGGGAGCTGTTTTTT
>TRBJ1-4|-|-|TRBV15
CATSRDRRGLATNEKLFF
TGTGCCACCAGCAGAGATAGGAGAGGGCTCGCAACTAATGAAAAACTGTTTTTT
>TRBJ1-2|-|-|TRBV6-1
CASTPNTNYGYTF
TGTGCCAGCACTCCGAACACTAACTATGGCTACACCTTC
>TRBJ2-5|-|-|TRBV10-3
CAISGSGETQYF
TGTGCCATCAGTGGTTCGGGGGAGACCCAGTACTTC